This TCR beta chain was captured in a study of radiation and T cells in renal cell carcinoma. Study-wide context: Nephrectomy followed 15 Gy stereotactic body radiation by 4 weeks. The study's findings and limits: Top tumor clonotypes rose in blood 2 weeks post-radiation, then contracted.

Sequenced by immunoSEQ multiplex PCR; TCRdb stores in-frame clones only, minus some. There are about 120,000 clones in the sample; more than 80% occur only once, and approximately 1.9% lies in the top ten. The time point is: blood 2 weeks post-SBRT. Treatment noted: 15 Gy SBRT to primary tumor, nephrectomy 4 weeks later. This renal cell carcinoma was of the clear cell type. Note on this clone: The antigen is unknown.

The starting material was blood, obtained from a patient whose treatment included radiotherapy and nephrectomy. The receptor was isolated from a woman in her sixties with renal cell carcinoma.

The CDR3 here is CASRRTGGGLQETQYF. In nucleotides, the CDR3 is TGCGCCAGCAGGAGGACAGGCGGGGGCCTACAAGAGACCCAGTACTTC. This rearrangement joins TRBV5-1 to TRBJ2-5; D is tentatively TRBD1 or TRBD2 (7 bases each). The CDR3 covers 16 residues. The V gene's germline CDR1 is SGHRS and CDR2 YFSETQ. V was pared by 5 bases and J by 2 bases, with 19 bases between.